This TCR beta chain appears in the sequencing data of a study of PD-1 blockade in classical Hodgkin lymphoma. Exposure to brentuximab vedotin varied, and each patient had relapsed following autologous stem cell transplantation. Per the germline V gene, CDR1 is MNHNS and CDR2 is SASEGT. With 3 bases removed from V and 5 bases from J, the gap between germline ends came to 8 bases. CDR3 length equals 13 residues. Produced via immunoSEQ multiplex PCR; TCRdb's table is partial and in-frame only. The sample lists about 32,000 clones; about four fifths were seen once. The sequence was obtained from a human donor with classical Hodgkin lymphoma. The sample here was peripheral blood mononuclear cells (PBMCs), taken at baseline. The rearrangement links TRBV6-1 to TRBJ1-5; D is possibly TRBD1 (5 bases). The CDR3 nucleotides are TGTGCCAGCAGTGACGTCAGGGATCAGCCCCAGCATTTT. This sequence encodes CASSDVRDQPQHF.